Reported below is one T cell receptor beta chain. Its antigen is as yet unknown. Unmatched junction bases numbered 4, after V lost 6 bases and J lost 5 bases. Looked up from germline, CDR1 is MNHEY and CDR2 is SVGAGI. The CDR3 is 14 amino acids. The data are from a study of cytomegalovirus exposure and HLA in healthy donors. About the research overall: Drawn from HLA-typed donors, 80 million to 100 million unique TCRs were held in an early data release.

Study-level results: Some V segments, TRBV6-2 and TRBV6-3 among them, were indistinguishable and were therefore excluded. Later analysis demonstrated an association between a missense DCLRE1C variant and TCR beta V- and J-gene trimming.

Vbeta (60) and Jbeta (13) primers were used in the PCR. Using immunoSEQ multiplex PCR, the repertoire was profiled, and TCRdb retains in-frame clones only, with some absent. The sample holds around 110,000 clones; about 80% are singletons and the top ten take less than 3.5%. The chain uses TRBV6-5 and TRBJ2-3; 11 bases align to TRBD1. This TCR derives from a man aged 30 to 45 in good health and CMV-seropositive. Specimen: PBMCs. The CDR3 is CASSRDRGIDTQYF. The CDR3 nucleotides are TGTGCCAGCAGCCGGGACAGGGGGATAGATACGCAGTATTTT.